These 14 T cell receptor beta chains originate from one sample sequenced in a study of cytomegalovirus exposure and HLA in healthy donors. A multiplex PCR was run with 60 Vbeta primers and 13 Jbeta primers. The method was immunoSEQ multiplex PCR; TCRdb's version includes in-frame clones alone and lacks a portion of them. The data contain 150,000 to 200,000 clones, around 79% of them singletons. The sample consisted of PBMCs. These receptors came from a male donor in good health and CMV-seropositive.

This chain connects TRBV5-1 to TRBJ1-1; no clear D gene. The CDR3 runs 12 residues. V was cut by 4 bases and J by 5 bases, with 9 bases left in between. CDR1 is SGHRS, CDR2 YFSETQ, per germline. The CDR3 loop reads CASSTGLTEAFF. In DNA form, the CDR3 reads TGCGCCAGCAGCACCGGACTGACTGAAGCTTTCTTT.

V and J are TRBV4-1 and TRBJ2-1; TRBD2 agrees at 12 bases. The length of the CDR3 is 16 residues. The ends lost 1 base at V and 7 bases at J; junction bases unmatched: 5. The germline CDR1 and CDR2 sequences are MGHRA and YSYEKL. CDR3 loop: CASSQGLAGAGNEQFF. Written as DNA, the CDR3 is TGCGCCAGCAGCCAAGGACTAGCGGGAGCGGGTAATGAGCAGTTCTTC.

The chain combines TRBV6-5 with TRBJ2-7, with 9 bases aligning to TRBD1. From germline, CDR1 is MNHEY and CDR2 SVGAGI. Germline trimming cut 4 bases from V and 3 bases from J; bases unmatched to any gene: 4. The CDR3 spans 14 residues. The CDR3 coding sequence is TGTGCCAGCAGTTCGGGACAGGGCCGCTACGAGCAGTACTTC. This encodes CASSSGQGRYEQYF.

The genes are TRBV5-1 and TRBJ2-6, with 8 positions matching TRBD1. This CDR3 has 15 residues. V trimming: 4 bases; J trimming: 1 base; junction bases outside the gene matches: 1. The germline V gene has CDR1 SGHRS and CDR2 YFSETQ. DNA for the CDR3: TGCGCCAGCAGCGGGGACAGGTCTGGGGCCAACGTCCTGACTTTC. Translating it yields CASSGDRSGANVLTF. Full variable domain (remainder filled in from reference TRBV5-1 and TRBJ2-6): KAGVTQTPRYLIKTRGQQVTLSCSPISGHRSVSWYQQTPGQGLQFLFEYFSETQRNKGNFPGRFSGRQFSNSRSEMNVSTLELGDSALYLCASSGDRSGANVLTFGAGSRLTVL.

A word on this clone: One end of the junction does not line up with germline, which may come from a read error. V is TRBV7-9 and J is TRBJ1-2, with D hard to call. CDR3 length: 12 amino acids. Looked up from germline, CDR1 is SEHNR and CDR2 is FQNEAQ (reference sequence). The CDR3 loop reads CSSSFRVYGYTF. The DNA for the CDR3 is TGTTCCAGCAGCTTTCGAGTTTATGGCTACACCTTC.

This clone appeared once. The sample holds other DNA sequences that translate to the same CDR3. V is TRBV15 and J is TRBJ2-7, with D perhaps matching TRBD2 (6 bases). Germline values: CDR1 LNHNV, CDR2 YYDKDF (reference sequence). Trimming removed 5 bases from V and 0 bases from J, with 14 bases in between. CDR3 length equals 15 residues. The CDR3 here is CATSFGGTSSYEQYF. The CDR3 DNA follows: TGTGCCACCAGCTTCGGCGGGACGAGCTCCTACGAGCAGTACTTC.

This clone is a singleton in its sample. This chain uses TRBV5-4 with TRBJ2-7; D is ambiguous. Per the germline V gene, CDR1 is SGHNT and CDR2 is YYREEE (reference sequence). This CDR3 has 14 amino acids. The V end lost 4 bases, the J end lost 5 bases, and 16 bases lay between the germline ends. The CDR3 bases are TGTGCCAGCAGCCCTCCGAGTTTAGCTAACGAGCAGTACTTC. The encoded protein is CASSPPSLANEQYF.

CDR3 in DNA: TGTGCCAGCTCTCTAGGACCAAACAAGGCGGGCAATGAGCAGTTCTTC. Amino acid sequence: CASSLGPNKAGNEQFF. The chain is built from TRBV18 and TRBJ2-1; D is perhaps TRBD2 (5 bases). The germline V gene has CDR1 KGHSH and CDR2 LQKENI. The length of the CDR3 is 16 residues. V was trimmed by 6 bases and J by 6 bases, leaving 21 bases between them.

V and J are TRBV28 and TRBJ1-2; TRBD1 matches at 7 bases. Germline trimming cut 6 bases from V and 4 bases from J; bases unmatched to any gene: 14. The CDR3 length is 16 residues. Germline values: CDR1 MDHEN, CDR2 SYDVKM. The DNA of the CDR3 is TGTGCCAGCAGGCTCATCCCCTCGACAGGGTCCTATGGCTACACCTTC. Translation: CASRLIPSTGSYGYTF.

The chain employs TRBV25-1 and TRBJ2-6; TRBD1 might be the D (5 bases). V lost 4 bases, J lost 4 bases, and 5 bases lay in between. This CDR3 spans 13 amino acids. Germline values: CDR1 MGHDK, CDR2 SYGVNS. The CDR3 loop is CASSGGGANVLTF. The CDR3 bases are TGTGCCAGCAGTGGGGGCGGGGCCAACGTCCTGACTTTC.

V gene TRBV7-3 combines with J gene TRBJ2-3, with D tentatively TRBD2 (7 bases). Per the germline V gene, CDR1 is SGHTA and CDR2 is FQGTGA. Trimming left V 5 bases short and J 6 bases short, with 12 bases between. The length of the CDR3 is 13 residues. CDR3 sequence: CASSPGGRDTQYF. CDR3 coding DNA: TGTGCCAGCAGCCCGGGGGGCCGGGATACGCAGTATTTT.

The chain carries TRBV7-6 and TRBJ2-7; TRBD2 is a possible D gene (5 bases). V shed 0 bases and J shed 0 bases, with 12 bases lying between them. The germline gives CDR1 SGHVS, CDR2 FNYEAQ. The CDR3 length is 16 residues. The CDR3 region is CASSLAAGKSSYEQYF. CDR3 bases: TGTGCCAGCAGCTTAGCGGCCGGGAAAAGCTCCTACGAGCAGTACTTC.

The table lists this clone with a few counts. CDR3 protein: CASRRTGSSYEQYF. CDR3 in DNA: TGTGCCAGCAGGCGGACGGGGAGCTCCTACGAGCAGTACTTC. J is TRBJ2-7 and V is TRBV28, with a tentative D call TRBD2 (5 bases). Germline loops: CDR1 MDHEN, CDR2 SYDVKM. The V end lost 6 bases, the J end lost 0 bases, and 12 bases lay between the germline ends. CDR3 size: 14 residues.

The genes are TRBV7-2 and TRBJ2-5; TRBD2 is a possible D gene (5 bases). V lost 3 bases and J 5 bases, leaving 22 bases between the germline ends. This CDR3 spans 17 amino acids. CDR1 and CDR2 from the germline V gene are SGHTA and FQGNSA. The CDR3 sequence: CASSFGLSGHYAETQYF. As DNA, the CDR3 is TGTGCCAGCAGCTTCGGACTGTCCGGGCATTACGCGGAGACCCAGTACTTC.